This T cell receptor (beta chain) appears in the sequencing data of a study of prognosis after radiotherapy for stage I lung cancer. In the study overall: The study gave no patient concurrent therapy with stereotactic body radiotherapy.

The CDR3 consists of 13 residues. V was cut by 3 bases and J by 4 bases, with 8 bases left in between. Germline assignment: CDR1 KGHSH and CDR2 LQKENI. Genomic DNA provided the template from which TCR beta CDR3 was amplified by two-round multiplex PCR. The first round of PCR was done with primers that matched each TRBV and TRBJ gene. A single record per CDR3 protein comes from TCRdb applying MiXCR to the multiplex PCR reads. The sample has 20,000 to 30,000 distinct CDR3 sequences; roughly 40% are singletons. Ten or more counts support this clonotype. J is TRBJ2-3 and V is TRBV18; possible D gene TRBD1, 7 bases. The clonotype was recovered from a donor over 45 with non-small cell lung cancer. The sequenced sample was PBMCs, obtained before or after stereotactic body radiation therapy (not recorded which). CDR3 nucleotide sequence: TGTGCCAGCTCACCCAGGGGGGCAGATACGCAGTATTTT. Encoded protein: CASSPRGADTQYF.